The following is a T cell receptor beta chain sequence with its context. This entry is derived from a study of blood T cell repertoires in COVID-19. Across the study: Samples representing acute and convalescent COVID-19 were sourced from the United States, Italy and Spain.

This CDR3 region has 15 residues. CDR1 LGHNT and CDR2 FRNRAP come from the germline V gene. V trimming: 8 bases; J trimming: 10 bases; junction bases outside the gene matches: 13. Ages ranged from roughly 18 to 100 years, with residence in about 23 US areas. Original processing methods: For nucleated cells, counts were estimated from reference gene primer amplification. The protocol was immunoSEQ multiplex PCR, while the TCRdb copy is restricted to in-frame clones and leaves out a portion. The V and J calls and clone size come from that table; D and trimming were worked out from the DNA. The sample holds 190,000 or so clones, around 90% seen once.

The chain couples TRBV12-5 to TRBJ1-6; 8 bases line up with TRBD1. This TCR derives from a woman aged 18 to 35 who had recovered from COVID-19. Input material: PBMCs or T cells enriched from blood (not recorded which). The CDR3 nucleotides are TGTGCTAGTCGGATTGACAGGGGCCTAGGGTCACCCCTCCACTTT. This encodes CASRIDRGLGSPLHF.